This is a list of T cell receptor beta chains from one sample in a study of CD8+CD57+ T cells in acquired aplastic anemia. A single record per CDR3 protein comes from TCRdb applying MiXCR to the reads. Of 200,000 to 250,000 distinct CDR3 sequences listed, roughly 50% are singletons. Sequenced material: sorted CD4+, CD8+, or CD8+CD57+ T cells (not recorded which) from PBMCs. These receptors were taken from a human donor with aplastic anemia. Both conserved end residues are part of each CDR3. D genes are given only for firm matches. A clone size is listed for some rows: how often the clone was seen (once, few, many), or a class if it is expanded.

clone_size	v_call	d_call	j_call	cdr3_aa	cdr3_nt
.	TRBV19	.	TRBJ2-7	CASSSTGEGEQYF	TGTGCCAGTAGTTCGACAGGGGAGGGCGAGCAGTACTTC
many	TRBV7-8	TRBD1	TRBJ2-7	CASSLGVGQSEQYF	TGTGCCAGCAGCTTAGGAGTGGGACAGAGCGAGCAGTACTTC
.	TRBV19	TRBD1	TRBJ1-2	CASTRTGGNYGYTF	TGTGCCAGTACAAGGACAGGGGGCAACTATGGCTACACCTTC
.	TRBV29-1	.	TRBJ2-5	CSGGVARETQYF	TGCAGCGGAGGGGTAGCGAGGGAGACCCAGTACTTC
.	TRBV19	TRBD1	TRBJ2-1	CASSADRGLDYNEQFF	TGTGCCAGCAGCGCGGACAGGGGGCTTGACTACAATGAGCAGTTCTTC
.	TRBV7-9	.	TRBJ2-2	CASSLAGPVDPNTGELFF	TGTGCCAGCAGCTTAGCAGGCCCAGTGGACCCCAACACCGGGGAGCTGTTTTTT
once	TRBV24-1	TRBD1	TRBJ2-7	CDRESGITGQGTYEQYF	TGTGACCGTGAGTCGGGTATTACGGGACAGGGGACCTACGAGCAGTACTTC
many	TRBV6-6	.	TRBJ2-7	CASSYQGQGSEQYF	TGTGCCAGCAGTTACCAGGGCCAGGGAAGCGAGCAGTACTTC
.	TRBV2	.	TRBJ1-4	CASLNRFQEELFF	TGTGCCAGCTTGAATCGTTTTCAGGAAGAACTGTTTTTT
.	TRBV5-1	.	TRBJ2-7	CASNTGPSYEQHF	TGCGCCAGCAATACAGGGCCATCCTACGAGCAGCACTTC
.	TRBV4-3	.	TRBJ2-7	CASSQEAGPAEQYF	TGCGCCAGCAGCCAAGAGGCAGGCCCCGCTGAGCAGTACTTC
many	TRBV7-6	.	TRBJ2-3	CASSPNTAIPTDTQYF	TGTGCCAGCAGCCCAAACACAGCCATTCCCACAGATACGCAGTATTTT
many	TRBV5-4	.	TRBJ2-1	CASSFGGGSNEQFF	TGTGCCAGCAGCTTCGGCGGAGGGAGCAATGAGCAGTTCTTC
.	TRBV24-1	.	TRBJ1-2	CATSGAGREVYGYTF	TGTGCCACCAGTGGCGCGGGACGTGAGGTCTATGGCTACACCTTC
.	TRBV25-1	TRBD2	TRBJ2-1	CASSGIAGYNEQFF	TGTGCCAGCAGTGGAATAGCGGGATACAATGAGCAGTTCTTC
.	TRBV20-1	TRBD2	TRBJ2-3	CSGGGGAGTQYF	TGCAGTGGAGGCGGGGGGGCGGGTACGCAGTATTTT
many	TRBV29-1	.	TRBJ2-2	CSVGGRANTGELFF	TGCAGCGTCGGGGGGCGAGCGAACACCGGGGAGCTGTTTTTT
many	TRBV7-9	.	TRBJ2-1	CASSLALGLSRGVSYNEQFF	TGTGCCAGCAGCTTAGCCCTCGGGCTGTCGAGAGGGGTGTCCTACAATGAGCAGTTCTTC
.	TRBV7-8	TRBD2	TRBJ2-7	CASSSPGLGSDEQYF	TGTGCCAGTAGCTCCCCCGGACTAGGTAGCGACGAGCAGTACTTC
many	TRBV9	.	TRBJ1-1	CASSVAGGGAGVF	TGTGCCAGCAGCGTAGCCGGGGGGGGAGCCGGGGTCTTT
.	TRBV11-2	.	TRBJ2-6	CASSLGEGANVLTF	TGTGCCAGCAGCTTAGGTGAAGGGGCCAACGTCCTGACTTTC
.	TRBV15	.	TRBJ2-7	CATSGWGVGNYEQYF	TGTGCCACCAGCGGTTGGGGAGTGGGGAACTACGAGCAGTACTTC
many	TRBV20-1	.	TRBJ1-5	CSARGGGPQHF	TGCAGTGCTAGAGGGGGGGGGCCCCAGCATTTT
.	TRBV10-3	.	TRBJ1-1	CAISGKAHEDTEAFF	TGTGCCATCAGTGGTAAGGCCCACGAGGACACTGAAGCTTTCTTT
many	TRBV5-1	.	TRBJ1-2	CASSLVAREDGYTF	TGCGCCAGCAGCTTGGTCGCCAGGGAGGACGGCTACACCTTC
many	TRBV12-5	TRBD2	TRBJ2-1	CASGSGDGLDEQFF	TGTGCTAGTGGTTCGGGGGATGGACTAGATGAGCAGTTCTTC
many	TRBV5-1	TRBD1	TRBJ2-3	CASSTGQVSGDTQYF	TGCGCCAGCAGCACCGGACAGGTCTCTGGGGATACGCAGTATTTT
many	TRBV7-2	.	TRBJ2-3	CASSLLWSTDTQYF	TGTGCCAGCAGCTTACTATGGAGCACAGATACGCAGTATTTT
.	TRBV19	.	TRBJ2-6	CASSIIQGSGANVLTF	TGTGCCAGTAGTATAATACAGGGATCTGGGGCCAACGTCCTGACTTTC
many	TRBV15	.	TRBJ2-7	CATSYYTSYEQYF	TGTGCCACCAGCTATTACACCTCCTACGAGCAGTACTTC